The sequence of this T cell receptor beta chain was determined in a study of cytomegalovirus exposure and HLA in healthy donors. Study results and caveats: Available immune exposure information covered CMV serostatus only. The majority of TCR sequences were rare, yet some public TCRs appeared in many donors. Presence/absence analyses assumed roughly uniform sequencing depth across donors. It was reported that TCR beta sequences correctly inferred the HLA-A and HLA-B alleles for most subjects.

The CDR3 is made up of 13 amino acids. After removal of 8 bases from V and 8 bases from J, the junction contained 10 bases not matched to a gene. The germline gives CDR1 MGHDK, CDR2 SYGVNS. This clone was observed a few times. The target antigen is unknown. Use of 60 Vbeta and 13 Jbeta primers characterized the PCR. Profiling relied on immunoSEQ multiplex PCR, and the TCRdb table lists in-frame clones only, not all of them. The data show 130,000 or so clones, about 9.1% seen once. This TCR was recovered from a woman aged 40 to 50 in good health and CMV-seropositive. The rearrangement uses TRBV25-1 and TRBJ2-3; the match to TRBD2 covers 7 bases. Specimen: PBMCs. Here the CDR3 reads CASAPGTTSTQYF. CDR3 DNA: TGTGCCAGCGCACCCGGGACTACGAGTACGCAGTATTTT.